The 26 T cell receptor beta chains listed next were all sequenced from one sample in a study of T cell repertoires in cytomegalovirus infection. TCRdb reanalysed the reads using MiXCR and keeps one entry per CDR3 protein. Counted here are under 200,000 distinct CDR3 sequences, roughly 9% occurring once; the ten biggest clones make up approximately 4.2%. The sample comprised PBMCs. These receptors came from a human donor in good health (CMV status not recorded). Some clones in this sample may be carry-over from other donors' samples.

This clonotype came up many times. This sequence joins TRBV7-9 and TRBJ2-1, with 14 bases matching TRBD2. CDR1 and CDR2 from the germline V gene are SEHNR and FQNEAQ (reference sequence). V shed 5 bases, J shed 4 bases, and the junction held 10 bases outside the gene matches. This CDR3 has 18 amino acids. The CDR3 DNA reads TGTGCCAGCAGCGTATCGGGACTAGCGGGGGCAAGGTACAATGAGCAGTTCTTC. This encodes CASSVSGLAGARYNEQFF. The variable domain in full, with the rest retrieved from reference TRBV7-9 and TRBJ2-1, is DTGVSQNPRHKITKRGQNVTFRCDPISEHNRLYWYRQTLGQGPEFLTYFQNEAQLEKSRLLSDRFSAERPKGSFSTLEIQRTEQGDSAMYLCASSVSGLAGARYNEQFFGPGTRLTVL.

This clonotype showed up just a few times. This rearrangement joins TRBV4-1 to TRBJ2-6; D gene unclear. CDR1 is MGHRA, CDR2 YSYEKL, per germline. V gave up 0 bases and J gave up 9 bases, with 12 bases separating them. The length of the CDR3 is 15 residues. This chain's CDR3 is CASSQDGLGINVLTF. The CDR3 region has the DNA TGCGCCAGCAGCCAAGATGGTCTAGGAATCAACGTCCTGACTTTC.

A word on this clonotype: This could be a read error, since a much larger clone is one nucleotide away. The gene calls are TRBV2 and TRBJ2-2; D is perhaps TRBD2 (6 bases). Trimming left V 3 bases short and J 6 bases short, with 17 bases between. Germline-derived CDR1 and CDR2 are SNHLY and FYNNEI. The CDR3 is made up of 16 amino acids. The DNA of the CDR3 is TGTGCCAGCAGTGAGGAGGGTAGCGGTCAAGCCGGGGAGCTGTTTTTT. It translates to CASSEEGSGQAGELFF.

This clonotype was counted at least ten times. This chain uses TRBV7-9 with TRBJ2-1, with D possibly TRBD2 on 6 matching bases. CDR1 is SEHNR, CDR2 FQNEAQ, per germline (reference sequence). The CDR3 is 15 amino acids. Trimming removed 2 bases at V and 2 bases at J, with 10 bases between. CDR3 sequence: CASSLIAETYNEQFF. The DNA for the CDR3 is TGTGCCAGCAGCTTAATAGCGGAGACCTACAATGAGCAGTTCTTC.

The chain couples TRBV11-2 to TRBJ1-5; possible D gene TRBD1, 6 bases. The CDR3 runs 15 residues. Germline V gene sequence: CDR1 SGHAT, CDR2 FQNNGV. V lost 4 bases and J lost 6, with 16 bases in between. The CDR3 nucleotides are TGTGCCAGCAGCTCCGGGACATTAGGTGGTCAGCCCCAGCATTTT. Its translation is CASSSGTLGGQPQHF.

The V and J genes are TRBV6-2 or TRBV6-3 and TRBJ1-5; D is unresolved. V lost 10 bases to trimming and J lost 7 bases, with 17 bases between them. The germline gives CDR1 MNHEY, CDR2 SVGEGT. CDR3 length: 13 residues. In DNA form, the CDR3 reads TGTGCCACCCAAAGGTGGGTGAGACAGCCCCAGCATTTT. Translation gives CATQRWVRQPQHF.

This clonotype appeared once. Mismatch with germline at one junction end may stem from a read error. V usage is TRBV7-2 and J usage is TRBJ1-1; D is unclear. This CDR3 spans 13 amino acids. From germline, CDR1 is SGHTA and CDR2 FQGNSA. In DNA, the CDR3 is TGTGCCAACAACCAGCCCCAGAACACTGCAGCTTTCTTT. Encoded protein: CANNQPQNTAAFF. The complete variable domain, with remaining parts taken from reference TRBV7-2 and TRBJ1-1, reads GAGVSQSPSNKVTEKGKDVELRCDPISGHTALYWYRQSLGQGLEFLIYFQGNSAPDKSGLPSDRFSAERTGGSVSTLTIQRTQQEDSAVYLCANNQPQNTAAFFGQGTRLTVV.

This clonotype was observed many times. The rearrangement uses TRBV20-1 and TRBJ2-1; the D gene is possibly TRBD1 (5 bases). From germline, CDR1 is DFQATT and CDR2 SNEGSKA (reference sequence). The V end was cut by 5 bases, the J end by 0 bases, with 20 bases between. CDR3 length equals 17 residues. The CDR3 DNA reads TGCAGTGCTGTAGATGCCCTCAGGGCAGGCTCCTACAATGAGCAGTTCTTC. Translation: CSAVDALRAGSYNEQFF.

This clonotype was recorded many times. CDR3 nucleotide sequence: TGTGCCAGCAGTTTGTCCCCGTACAGCGGTGGGTCGTTCTACGAGCAGTACTTC. This gives the protein CASSLSPYSGGSFYEQYF. The V call is TRBV5-4, the J call TRBJ2-7; a possible D gene is TRBD2 (5 bases). The CDR3 extends over 18 amino acids. Per germline, CDR1 SGHNT and CDR2 YYREEE (reference sequence). Trimming took off 5 bases at V and 3 bases at J, with 27 bases between the two ends.

This clonotype was picked up a small number of times. V and J are TRBV23-1 and TRBJ1-5; D is unclear. TRBV23-1 is classed as an ORF, of uncertain function. The CDR3 is 16 residues long. The V end lost 3 bases, the J end lost 0 bases, and 12 bases lay between the germline ends. Here the CDR3 reads CASSHRHPDSNQPQHF. The DNA of the CDR3 is TGCGCCAGCAGTCACCGTCACCCGGATAGCAATCAGCCCCAGCATTTT.

This clonotype has ten or more counts. The chain employs TRBV7-9 and TRBJ1-2; no clear D gene. This CDR3 comprises 14 residues. In germline, CDR1 is SEHNR, CDR2 FQNEAQ (reference sequence). V lost 2 bases and J lost 8, with 15 bases in between. CDR3 in DNA: TGTGCCAGCAGCTTATCAGGAAGTACGCCCGGCTACACCTTC. Residues: CASSLSGSTPGYTF.

This clonotype was recorded many times. The CDR3 DNA follows: TGTGCCAGCAGCGCTAGGGGTAGCGGGGGGGCCGGGTACGAGCAGTACTTC. Translation gives CASSARGSGGAGYEQYF. The V and J genes are TRBV7-2 and TRBJ2-7; 11 nucleotides match TRBD2. V was pared by 5 bases and J by 4 bases, with 13 bases of the junction left unmatched. Germline loops: CDR1 SGHTA, CDR2 FQGNSA. The CDR3 extends over 17 amino acids.

Comments on this clonotype: Given a much more abundant clone one base away, this may be a read error. The rearrangement uses TRBV29-1 and TRBJ2-5; 8 bases map to TRBD2. The trim removed 8 bases at V and 5 bases at J, leaving 16 bases unmatched. This CDR3 contains 15 residues. Germline V gene sequence: CDR1 SQVTM, CDR2 ANQGSEA. CDR3: CSIPRPRGGIETQYF. The CDR3 DNA follows: TGCAGCATTCCACGCCCCCGCGGGGGGATTGAGACCCAGTACTTC.

This clonotype was detected many times. The rearrangement joins TRBV7-2 to TRBJ2-7, with unresolved D. CDR1 and CDR2 (germline): SGHTA, FQGNSA. This CDR3 contains 14 residues. V gave up 0 bases and J gave up 6 bases, with 12 bases separating them. In nucleotides, the CDR3 is TGTGCCAGCAGCTTAGCGCGTAGCATCCGCGAGCAGTACTTC. Residues: CASSLARSIREQYF.

Only a few counts were recorded for this clonotype. The J gene is TRBJ1-1, the V gene TRBV29-1; perhaps TRBD1 as D (5 bases). V was pared by 7 bases and J by 2 bases, with 11 bases between. The CDR3 is 12 amino acids. The germline V gene has CDR1 SQVTM and CDR2 ANQGSEA. In DNA, the CDR3 is TGCAGCGACGGACACCTTAACACTGAAGCTTTCTTT. Translation gives CSDGHLNTEAFF.

With respect to this clonotype: This may be a read error: a much more frequent sequence differs by one nucleotide. The chain has TRBV5-6 and TRBJ2-7; D is unresolved. Germline V gene lookup returns CDR1 SGHDT and CDR2 YYEEEE. V lost 2 bases and J 5 bases, leaving 5 bases between the germline ends. This CDR3 is built from 11 residues. This chain's CDR3 is CASSFEHEQYF. CDR3 coding DNA: TGTGCCAGCAGCTTTGAGCACGAGCAGTACTTC.

This clonotype was recorded a few times. The gene calls are TRBV29-1 and TRBJ1-2, with D uncertain. The CDR3 is 13 residues long. The germline V gene has CDR1 SQVTM and CDR2 ANQGSEA. Trimming pared 4 bases from V and 7 bases from J, leaving 16 bases between. CDR3 nucleotide sequence: TGCAGCGTTGTTTCTGGGGTCGAGGGTGGCTACACCTTC. It translates to CSVVSGVEGGYTF. The full variable domain, in which reference TRBV29-1 and TRBJ1-2 provide the parts outside the CDR3, is SAVISQKPSRDICQRGTSLTIQCQVDSQVTMMFWYRQQPGQSLTLIATANQGSEATYESGFVIDKFPISRPNLTFSTLTVSNMSPEDSSIYLCSVVSGVEGGYTFGSGTRLTVV.

This sequence joins TRBV12-3 or TRBV12-4 and TRBJ2-7; TRBD2 matches 7 bases. The CDR3 has 14 residues. Unmatched junction bases numbered 9, after V lost 6 bases and J lost 4 bases. In nucleotides, the CDR3 is TGTGCCAGCAGCCTCAGCGGGGTTCATTACGAGCAGTACTTC. Its translation is CASSLSGVHYEQYF.

This clonotype was picked up many times. The chain recombines TRBV10-2 with TRBJ1-1, with D possibly being TRBD1 (5 bases). The V and J ends lost 8 bases and 6 bases respectively, with 13 bases between them. Germline V gene lookup returns CDR1 WSHSY and CDR2 SAAADI. The CDR3 loop spans 12 amino acids. In DNA, the CDR3 is TGCGCCAGCGGCCGGGGGTCCGCTGAAGCTTTCTTT. This gives the protein CASGRGSAEAFF.

The chain employs TRBV15 and TRBJ2-7; tentatively, D is TRBD2 (5 bases). This CDR3 contains 16 residues. The V end was cut by 0 bases, the J end by 1 base, with 13 bases between. Germline lookup yields CDR1 LNHNV and CDR2 YYDKDF (reference sequence). The CDR3 region is CATSRDLTRTSYEQYF. The CDR3 nucleotides are TGTGCCACCAGCAGAGATCTGACACGGACTTCCTACGAGCAGTACTTC.

This clonotype was seen repeatedly, ten times or more. The DNA of the CDR3 is TGTGCCAGCAGCCCCCGCACGAGCTTGAACACCGGGGAGCTGTTTTTT. This translates into CASSPRTSLNTGELFF. The chain carries TRBV7-8 and TRBJ2-2; D is uncertain. CDR1 is SGHVS, CDR2 FQNEAQ, per germline. The V and J ends lost 5 bases and 1 base respectively, with 14 bases between them. The CDR3 totals 16 residues.

This clonotype occurred a few times. This chain connects TRBV3-1 to TRBJ2-7; D ambiguous. Trimming stripped 0 bases from V and 3 bases from J, with 6 bases between. The CDR3 sequence is 13 residues long. Germline V gene data show CDR1 as LGHDT and CDR2 as YNNKEL (reference sequence). The CDR3 DNA is TGTGCCAGCAGCCAAGATTTGGACTACGAGCAGTACTTC. This sequence encodes CASSQDLDYEQYF.

The rearrangement uses TRBV6-2 or TRBV6-3 and TRBJ2-7; weak D call: TRBD2 (6 bases). The CDR3 length is 14 residues. CDR1 and CDR2 (germline): MNHEY, SVGEGT. V gave up 6 bases and J gave up 6 bases, with 18 bases separating them. For the CDR3, the DNA is TGTGCCAGCAGACCCCCCGGGGGAGGTCGCGAGCAGTACTTC. Amino acid sequence: CASRPPGGGREQYF.

This clonotype was observed a few times. This chain uses TRBV12-3 or TRBV12-4 with TRBJ1-1; D is undetermined. V was pared by 4 bases and J by 2 bases, with 11 bases between. The CDR3 extends over 14 amino acids. In nucleotides, the CDR3 is TGTGCCAGCAGTTACCATGGCCCAAACACTGAAGCTTTCTTT. This encodes CASSYHGPNTEAFF.

This clonotype showed up many times. This CDR3 is CASSLDLTGGWTEAFF. CDR3 bases: TGTGCCAGCAGCTTAGATCTAACAGGGGGTTGGACTGAAGCTTTCTTT. The chain combines TRBV11-2 with TRBJ1-1, with TRBD1 matching over 8 bases. Germline CDR1 SGHAT, CDR2 FQNNGV. The CDR3 contains 16 residues. Trimming removed 0 bases from V and 5 bases from J; junction bases left unmatched: 8.

This clonotype appeared many times. The rearrangement joins TRBV7-8 to TRBJ2-3; 16 nucleotides match TRBD2. V gave up 3 bases and J gave up 2 bases; unmatched junction bases: 5. This CDR3 contains 18 residues. Germline V lookup: CDR1 SGHVS, CDR2 FQNEAQ. The CDR3 nucleotides are TGTGCCAGCAGCTTCCCCGGGACTAGCGGGGGGGCCACAGATACGCAGTATTTT. It yields the protein CASSFPGTSGGATDTQYF.